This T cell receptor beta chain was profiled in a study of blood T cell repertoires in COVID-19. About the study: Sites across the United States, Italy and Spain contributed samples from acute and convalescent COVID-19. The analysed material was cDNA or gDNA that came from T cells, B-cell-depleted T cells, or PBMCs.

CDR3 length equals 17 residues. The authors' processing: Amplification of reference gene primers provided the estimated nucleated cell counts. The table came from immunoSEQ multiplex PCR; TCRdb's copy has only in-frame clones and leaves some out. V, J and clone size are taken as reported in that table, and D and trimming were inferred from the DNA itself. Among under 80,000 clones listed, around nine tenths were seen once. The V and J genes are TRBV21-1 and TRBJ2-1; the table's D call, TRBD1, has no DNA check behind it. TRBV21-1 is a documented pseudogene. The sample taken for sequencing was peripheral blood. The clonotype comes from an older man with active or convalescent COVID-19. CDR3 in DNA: TGTGCCAGCAGCAAACGGAGCCTGGGGACAGTCTACAATGAGCAGTTCTTC. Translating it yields CASSKRSLGTVYNEQFF.